This T cell receptor beta chain was retrieved from a study of blood T cell repertoires in COVID-19. Background on the study: Italy, Spain and the United States were the sources of the convalescent and acute COVID-19 samples. In each case, the material was cDNA or gDNA derived from T cells, B-cell-depleted T cells, or PBMCs.

Under the authors' procedure: The assay estimated nucleated cells by amplifying reference gene primers. The table came from immunoSEQ multiplex PCR; TCRdb's copy has only in-frame clones and leaves some out. The V and J calls and clone size were taken over from that table, and D and trimming were inferred from the DNA. The table shows 200,000 to 250,000 clones, with around nine tenths occurring only once. The specimen sequenced was peripheral blood. This sequence was found in a woman between 65 and 79 years old with active or convalescent COVID-19.

The CDR3 sequence: CATSEPTGGKNEKLFF. CDR3 in DNA: TGTGCCACCAGTGAACCCACAGGGGGCAAAAATGAAAAACTGTTTTTT. The V gene is TRBV24-1, the J gene TRBJ1-4, with 9 bases lining up with TRBD1. From germline, CDR1 is KGHDR and CDR2 SFDVKD. The J segment lost 5 bases and the V segment lost 4 bases, leaving 7 bases of the junction unmatched. The CDR3 length is 16 residues.